This TCR beta chain originates from a study of cytomegalovirus exposure and HLA in healthy donors. Use of 60 Vbeta and 13 Jbeta primers characterized the PCR. Profiled with immunoSEQ multiplex PCR; TCRdb holds only in-frame clones, not every one. The data contain roughly 180,000 clones, more than 65% of them singletons. The sample holds one count of this clone. The antigen remains unidentified. Study-level points and caveats: As a later analysis showed, several of the most significant clusters appeared to be linked to common viral pathogens.

The CDR3 is 14 residues long. Deletions cut 1 base from V and 5 bases from J, with 11 bases between. Germline V lookup: CDR1 LGHNA, CDR2 YSLEER. This TCR came from a man aged 25 to 40 in good health and CMV-seronegative. Sequences were obtained from PBMCs. The chain combines TRBV4-3 with TRBJ2-5; D may be TRBD1 (6 bases). The CDR3 sequence is CASSQAGQTETQYF. CDR3 coding DNA: TGCGCCAGCAGCCAAGCTGGACAGACCGAGACCCAGTACTTC.